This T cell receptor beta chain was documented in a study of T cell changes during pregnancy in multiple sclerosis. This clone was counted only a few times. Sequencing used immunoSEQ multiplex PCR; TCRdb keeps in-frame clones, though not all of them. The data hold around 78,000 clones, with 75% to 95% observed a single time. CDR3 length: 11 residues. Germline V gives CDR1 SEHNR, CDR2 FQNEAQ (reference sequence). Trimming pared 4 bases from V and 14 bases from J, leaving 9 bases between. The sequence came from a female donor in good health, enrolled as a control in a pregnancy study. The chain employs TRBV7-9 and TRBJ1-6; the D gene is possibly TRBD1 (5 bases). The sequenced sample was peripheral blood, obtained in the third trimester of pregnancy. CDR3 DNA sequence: TGTGCCAGCAGCTCTCGACAGTCCCTCCACTTT. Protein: CASSSRQSLHF.